This TCR beta chain was retrieved from a study of CD8 T cells in ankylosing spondylitis. Making the TCR beta libraries involved quantitative 5'-RACE with molecular barcodes. A single record per CDR3 protein comes from TCRdb applying MiXCR to the 5' RACE reads. The sample holds 670,000 or so distinct CDR3 sequences; roughly 19% are singletons and the top ten take about 20%. About this clonotype itself: Its specificity is not known.

Findings and limits, study-wide: Characteristic of ankylosing spondylitis blood, it appeared, was a TCR beta motif comprising about eight highly homologous variants. Matched ankylosing spondylitis synovial fluid reportedly contained a significantly enriched population of disease-linked clones. Certain motif variants had earlier appeared in reactive arthritis synovial fluid and blood. Disease-linked clones proved CD8+ and comparatively uncommon in peripheral blood.

The sequence was obtained from a male donor with ankylosing spondylitis. Source material: blood, either unsorted or a sorted T cell fraction (not recorded which).

The CDR3 sequence is CASSHTLQGLSYEQYF. Written as DNA, the CDR3 is TGTGCCAGCAGCCACACCCTCCAGGGCCTCTCCTACGAGCAGTACTTC. The chain combines TRBV5-6 with TRBJ2-7, with a tentative D call TRBD1 (5 bases). The CDR3 has 16 amino acids. Per the germline V gene, CDR1 is SGHDT and CDR2 is YYEEEE. Trimming pared 4 bases from V and 0 bases from J, leaving 17 bases between.